This TCR beta chain was obtained from a study of a mutant IDH1 vaccine in newly diagnosed glioma. About the research overall: Participants attended visit V12, the safety follow-up, at week 35, and then attended visit V13 at week 47.

For this clone: Its antigen is not known.

Sequenced by immunoSEQ multiplex PCR; TCRdb stores in-frame clones only, minus some. The repertoire holds over 45,000 clones, around three quarters seen once, with around 5% in the top ten. Sample time point: week 47, end of study. Doses consisted of 300 ug of mutant IDH1 20-mer peptide each, paired with topical imiquimod. Administration of eight vaccinations to patients took place in weeks 1, 3, 5, 7, 11, 15, 19, 23. This CDR3 has 13 amino acids. Germline V gives CDR1 SGDLS, CDR2 YYNGEE. The V gene lost 5 bases and the J gene lost 6 bases, with 11 bases spanning the gap. The source material was PBMCs, sampled from a glioma patient whose treatment included an IDH1 peptide vaccine. The V and J genes are TRBV9 and TRBJ2-2, with D perhaps assigned TRBD1 or TRBD2 (5 bases each). This clonotype was obtained from a man between 50 and 59 years old with glioma. CDR3 DNA sequence: TGTGCCAGCAGACGGGGCGGGTCCGGGGAGCTGTTTTTT. This codes for CASRRGGSGELFF.